This T cell receptor (beta chain) comes out of a study of human T cells and chemical hapten exposure. TCRdb re-analysed the RACE reads in MiXCR, keeping a single row per CDR3 protein. The repertoire holds nearly 350,000 distinct CDR3 sequences, around 7% seen once, with roughly 8% in the top ten. The time point denotes: patch test 1, 2 weeks after DPC sensitization. Sample treatment: therapeutic diphenylcyclopropenone sensitization with weekly scalp DPC. Notes on this clonotype: The antigen is undetermined.

Overall study findings and caveats: Controls had significantly fewer large CDR3 similarity clusters than were formed by expanded TCRs. TCRs at high frequency, those above 1 in 1000, did not change with DPC sensitization.

CDR1 and CDR2 (germline): DFQATT, SNEGSKA (reference sequence). The V gene lost 4 bases and the J gene lost 0 bases, with 12 bases spanning the gap. The CDR3 covers 14 residues. This sequence originates from a woman aged 18-29 years with alopecia areata. Some clones in this sample may be carry-over from other donors' samples. The chain has TRBV20-1 and TRBJ1-1; D remains ambiguous. Sequencing used whole blood, obtained in connection with sensitization to the hapten diphenylcyclopropenone (DPC). Written as DNA, the CDR3 is TGCAGTGCTATAGGCGGGCCTCTGAACACTGAAGCTTTCTTT. Encoded protein: CSAIGGPLNTEAFF.